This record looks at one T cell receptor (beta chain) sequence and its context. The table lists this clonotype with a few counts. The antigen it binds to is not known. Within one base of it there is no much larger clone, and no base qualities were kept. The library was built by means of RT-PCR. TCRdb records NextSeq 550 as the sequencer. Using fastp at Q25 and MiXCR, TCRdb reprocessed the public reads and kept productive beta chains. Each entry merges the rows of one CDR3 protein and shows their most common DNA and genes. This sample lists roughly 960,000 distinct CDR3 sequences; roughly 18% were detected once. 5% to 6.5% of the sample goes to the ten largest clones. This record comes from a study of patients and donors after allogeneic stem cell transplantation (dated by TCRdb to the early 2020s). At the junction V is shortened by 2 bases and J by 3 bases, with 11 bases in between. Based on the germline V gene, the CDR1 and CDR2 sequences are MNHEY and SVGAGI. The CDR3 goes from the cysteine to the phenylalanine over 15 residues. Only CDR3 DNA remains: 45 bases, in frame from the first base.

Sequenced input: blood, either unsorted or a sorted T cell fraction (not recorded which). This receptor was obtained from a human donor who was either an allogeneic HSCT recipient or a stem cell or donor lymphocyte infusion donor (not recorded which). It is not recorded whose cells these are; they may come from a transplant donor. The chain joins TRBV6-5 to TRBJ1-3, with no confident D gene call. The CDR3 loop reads CASSYGSAFGNTIYF. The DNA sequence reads TGTGCCAGCAGTTACGGGTCAGCTTTTGGAAACACCATATATTTT.